What follows describes a single T cell receptor (beta chain). Its antigen is undetermined. This entry is derived from a study of cytomegalovirus exposure and HLA in healthy donors. Whole-study context: Among about 179 million T cells, an earlier analysis found around 100 million unique TCR beta sequences.

The PCR ran on 60 Vbeta and 13 Jbeta primers. Data came from immunoSEQ multiplex PCR; TCRdb stores just in-frame clones and leaves some out. The table has 110,000 or so clones, 78% seen once; the top ten hold 1% to 1.5%. General study points: Most TCR sequences proved rare, with some public TCRs found in many donors.

Among the donors, all were healthy bone marrow donors. Germline values: CDR1 SNHLY, CDR2 FYNNEI. The CDR3 spans 16 residues. Trimming stripped 2 bases from V and 1 base from J, with 12 bases between. The sample comprised PBMCs. This receptor was identified in a man aged 30-40 years in good health and CMV-seronegative. The chain is built from TRBV2 and TRBJ1-5; D perhaps matches TRBD1 (5 bases). The CDR3 DNA reads as TGTGCCAGCAGTGAAAGGGGACTTCGGAGCAATCAGCCCCAGCATTTT. Amino acids: CASSERGLRSNQPQHF. The full variable domain, rest sourced from reference TRBV2 and TRBJ1-5, is EPEVTQTPSHQVTQMGQEVILRCVPISNHLYFYWYRQILGQKVEFLVSFYNNEISEKSEIFDDQFSVERPDGSNFTLKIRSTKLEDSAMYFCASSERGLRSNQPQHFGDGTRLSIL.